The text below deals with one T cell receptor (beta chain). The CDR3 runs 11 residues. The germline V gene has CDR1 SGHNT and CDR2 YYREEE (reference sequence). With 7 bases removed from V and 6 bases from J, the gap between germline ends came to 11 bases. Patients of the Seattle cohort, enrolled during active infection, were followed longitudinally. This entry belongs to a study of blood T cell repertoires in COVID-19. The wider study: PBMCs, B-cell-depleted T cells, or T cells provided the cDNA or gDNA that made up the material.

Original handling: Researchers report that nucleated cell counts were estimated from reference gene primer amplification. Sequencing was performed with immunoSEQ multiplex PCR; in TCRdb, only in-frame clones are kept and a portion is missing. V and J calls and clone size are those listed in that table; D and trimming were worked out from the DNA. Of 130,000 to 150,000 clones listed, 70% to 90% are singletons. The specimen was peripheral blood. The clonotype originates from a woman in her sixties with COVID-19, enrolled during active disease. This chain connects TRBV5-4 to TRBJ2-7, with a weak D call TRBD2 (5 bases). The CDR3 DNA follows: TGTGCCAGCCGTGGTGGAGGCGAGCAGTACTTC. It is translated as CASRGGGEQYF.